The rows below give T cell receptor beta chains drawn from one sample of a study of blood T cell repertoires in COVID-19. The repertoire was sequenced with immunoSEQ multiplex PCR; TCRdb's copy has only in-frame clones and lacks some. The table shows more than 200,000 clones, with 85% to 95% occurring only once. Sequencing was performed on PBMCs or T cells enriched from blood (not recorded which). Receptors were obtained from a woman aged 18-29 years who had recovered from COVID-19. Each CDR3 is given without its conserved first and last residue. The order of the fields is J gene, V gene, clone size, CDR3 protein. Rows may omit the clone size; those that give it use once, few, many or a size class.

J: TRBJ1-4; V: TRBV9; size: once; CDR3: ASSVAQGAEKLF
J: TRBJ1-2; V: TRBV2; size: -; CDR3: ASTPDRGQYYGYT
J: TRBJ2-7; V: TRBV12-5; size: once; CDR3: ASSTGFYEQY
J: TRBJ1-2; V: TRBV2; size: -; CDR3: ASSGLQGALGYT
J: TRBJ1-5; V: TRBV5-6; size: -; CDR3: ASSTTGGDQPQH
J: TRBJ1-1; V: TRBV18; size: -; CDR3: ASSPPSLPNTEAF
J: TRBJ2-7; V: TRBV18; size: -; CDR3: ASSLGLAGGRSSYEQY
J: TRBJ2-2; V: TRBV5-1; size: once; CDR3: ASSRTSGRTGELF
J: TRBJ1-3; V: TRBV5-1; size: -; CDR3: ASSLETGMGNTIY
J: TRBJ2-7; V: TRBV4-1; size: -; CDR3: ASSQLFQGAAYEQY
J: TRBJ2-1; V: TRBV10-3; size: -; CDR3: AISLQGFDNEQF
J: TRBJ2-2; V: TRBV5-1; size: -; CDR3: ASSLAEEDGELF
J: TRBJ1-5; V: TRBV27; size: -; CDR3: ASRSSINQPQH
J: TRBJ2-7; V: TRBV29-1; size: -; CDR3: SVVTGDLFSEQY
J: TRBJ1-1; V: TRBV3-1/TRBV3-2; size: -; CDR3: ASSARDRVMNTEAF
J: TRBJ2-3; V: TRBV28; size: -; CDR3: ASSRSAQSTDTQY
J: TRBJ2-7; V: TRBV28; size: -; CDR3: ASSLQFSYEQY
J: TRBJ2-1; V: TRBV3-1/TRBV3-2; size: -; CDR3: ASSPRLAGGYNEQF
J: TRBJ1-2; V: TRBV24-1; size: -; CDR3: ATSDPLRGYT
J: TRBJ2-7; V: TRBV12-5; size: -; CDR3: ASGPSGTGTYEQY
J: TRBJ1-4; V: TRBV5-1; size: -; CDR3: ASSSTGDWGEKLF
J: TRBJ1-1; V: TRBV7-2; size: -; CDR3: ASSRQGLTEAF
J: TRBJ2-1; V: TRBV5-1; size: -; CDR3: ASSSSPLRPRGRTNEQF
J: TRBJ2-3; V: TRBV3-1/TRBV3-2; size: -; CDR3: ASSQGSSLGFTDTQY
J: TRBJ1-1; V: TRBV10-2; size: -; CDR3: ASSEWVAGNTEAF
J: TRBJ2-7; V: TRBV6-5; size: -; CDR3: ASSQTSAYEQY
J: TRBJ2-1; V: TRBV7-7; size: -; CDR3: ASSLVGGVNYNEQF
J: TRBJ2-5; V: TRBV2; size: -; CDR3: ASSGNPGQFRETQY
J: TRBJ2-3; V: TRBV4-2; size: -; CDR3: ASSRREGQADTQY
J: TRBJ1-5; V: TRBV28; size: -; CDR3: ASSSAGQGRNQPQH
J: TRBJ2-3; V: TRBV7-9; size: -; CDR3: ASSPILAGVTDTQY
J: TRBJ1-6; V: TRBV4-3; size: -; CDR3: ASSQGSPGSNSPLH
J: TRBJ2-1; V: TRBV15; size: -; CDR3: ATSRDYGSGSYNEQF
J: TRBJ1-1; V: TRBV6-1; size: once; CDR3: ASSEQPRGRTEAF
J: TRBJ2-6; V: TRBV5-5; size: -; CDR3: ASSIRTSGGLSGANVLT
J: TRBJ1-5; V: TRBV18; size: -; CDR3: ASSPRGGANQPQH
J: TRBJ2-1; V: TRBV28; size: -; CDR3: ASSLQTGGPVNEQF
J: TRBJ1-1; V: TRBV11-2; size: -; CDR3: ASTPLGRNTEAF
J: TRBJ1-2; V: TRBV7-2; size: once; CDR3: ASSPGSGNYGYT